This TCR beta chain came from a study of blood T cell repertoires in COVID-19. In the original workflow: The assay estimated nucleated cells by amplifying reference gene primers. Clones were read by immunoSEQ multiplex PCR, and TCRdb kept only the in-frame ones, dropping some. From that table come the V and J calls and clone size; the DNA was used to work out D and trimming. This sample has roughly 190,000 clones; about 83% occur once, and the top ten carry less than 3.5%. V shed 5 bases and J 0 bases; nucleotides not matched to a gene: 6. The V gene's germline CDR1 is LNHDA and CDR2 SQIVND (reference sequence). The CDR3 covers 16 residues. This clone turned up a few times.

Material for sequencing was PBMCs or T cells enriched from blood (not recorded which). This sequence joins TRBV19 and TRBJ2-2; 7 bases are a match to TRBD1. The receptor comes from a woman aged 25 to 39 who had been exposed to COVID-19. In DNA, the CDR3 is TGTGCCAGTAGTTTTTACAGGGGCGCGAACACCGGGGAGCTGTTTTTT. This translates into CASSFYRGANTGELFF.